This TCR beta chain was sequenced for a study of blood T cell repertoires in COVID-19. V shed 3 bases and J 3 bases; nucleotides not matched to a gene: 7. The CDR3 has 16 amino acids. Germline loops: CDR1 LNHNV, CDR2 YYDKDF (reference sequence). Original analysis: Amplifying reference gene primers gave estimates of nucleated cell counts. Clones were read by immunoSEQ multiplex PCR, and TCRdb kept only the in-frame ones, dropping some. Clone size and the V and J calls come from that table; the DNA yielded D and trimming. The data contain roughly 15,000 clones, around four fifths of them singletons. This TCR came from a man older than 75 with active COVID-19. The sequenced sample was peripheral blood. This sequence joins TRBV15 and TRBJ2-1; TRBD1 matches at 8 bases. The CDR3, as DNA: TGTGCCACCAGCAGGGCCGCCGGGACAGGCTACAATGAGCAGTTCTTC. Its translation: CATSRAAGTGYNEQFF.